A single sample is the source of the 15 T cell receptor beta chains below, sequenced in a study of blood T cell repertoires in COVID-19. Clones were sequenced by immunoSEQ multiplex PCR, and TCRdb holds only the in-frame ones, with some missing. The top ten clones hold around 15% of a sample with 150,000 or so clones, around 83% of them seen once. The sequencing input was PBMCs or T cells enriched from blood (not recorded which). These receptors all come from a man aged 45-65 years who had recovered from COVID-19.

The CDR3 protein is CASSLSLTDYNEQFF. CDR3 coding DNA: TGTGCCAGCAGCTTATCCCTGACAGACTACAATGAGCAGTTCTTC. This chain connects TRBV13 to TRBJ2-1, with a possible D match to TRBD1 (5 bases). The germline V gene encodes CDR1 PRHDT and CDR2 FYEKMQ (reference sequence). With 2 bases removed from V and 3 bases from J, the gap between germline ends came to 11 bases. CDR3 length: 15 amino acids.

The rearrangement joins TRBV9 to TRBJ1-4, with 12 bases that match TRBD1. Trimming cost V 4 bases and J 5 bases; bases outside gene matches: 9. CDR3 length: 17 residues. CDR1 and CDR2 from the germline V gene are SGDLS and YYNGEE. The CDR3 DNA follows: TGTGCCAGCAGCCCGGGGACAGGGGGCGCAGGGAATGAAAAACTGTTTTTT. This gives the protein CASSPGTGGAGNEKLFF.

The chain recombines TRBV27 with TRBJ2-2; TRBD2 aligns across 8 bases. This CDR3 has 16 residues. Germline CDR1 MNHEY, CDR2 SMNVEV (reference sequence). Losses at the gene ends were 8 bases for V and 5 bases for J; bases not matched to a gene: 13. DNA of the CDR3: TGTGCCAGCCACCCGTCCGGGGGGGAAATAACCGGGGAGCTGTTTTTT. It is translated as CASHPSGGEITGELFF.

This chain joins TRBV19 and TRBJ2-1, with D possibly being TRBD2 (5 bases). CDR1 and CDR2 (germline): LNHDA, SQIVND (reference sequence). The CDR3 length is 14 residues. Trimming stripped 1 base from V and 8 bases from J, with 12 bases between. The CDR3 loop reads CASSIVTRMDEQFF. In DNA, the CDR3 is TGTGCCAGTAGTATAGTAACTAGAATGGATGAGCAGTTCTTC.

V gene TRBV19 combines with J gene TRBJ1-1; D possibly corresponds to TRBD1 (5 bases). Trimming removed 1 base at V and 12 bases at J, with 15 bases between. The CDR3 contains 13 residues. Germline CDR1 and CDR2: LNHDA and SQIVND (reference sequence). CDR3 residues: CASSIGRGERTFF. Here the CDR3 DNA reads TGTGCCAGTAGTATAGGACGGGGGGAGAGAACTTTCTTT.

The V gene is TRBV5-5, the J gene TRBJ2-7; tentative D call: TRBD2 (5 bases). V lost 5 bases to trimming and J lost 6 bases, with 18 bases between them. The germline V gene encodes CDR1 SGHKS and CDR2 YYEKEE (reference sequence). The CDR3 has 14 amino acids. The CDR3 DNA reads TGTGCCAGCAGACCAACCAGATCGGGATTCGAGCAGTACTTC. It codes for CASRPTRSGFEQYF.

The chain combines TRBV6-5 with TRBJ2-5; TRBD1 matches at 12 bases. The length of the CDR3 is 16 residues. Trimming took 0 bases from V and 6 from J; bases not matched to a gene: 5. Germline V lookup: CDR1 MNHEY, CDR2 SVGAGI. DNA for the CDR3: TGTGCCAGCAGTTACTCGGGACAGGGGGCGGAAAAGACCCAGTACTTC. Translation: CASSYSGQGAEKTQYF.

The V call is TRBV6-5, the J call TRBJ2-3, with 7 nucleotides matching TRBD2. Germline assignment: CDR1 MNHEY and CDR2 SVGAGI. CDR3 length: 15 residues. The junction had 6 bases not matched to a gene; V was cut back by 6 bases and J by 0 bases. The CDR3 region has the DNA TGTGCCAGCAGCGACCGCGGGGGAAGCACAGATACGCAGTATTTT. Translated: CASSDRGGSTDTQYF.

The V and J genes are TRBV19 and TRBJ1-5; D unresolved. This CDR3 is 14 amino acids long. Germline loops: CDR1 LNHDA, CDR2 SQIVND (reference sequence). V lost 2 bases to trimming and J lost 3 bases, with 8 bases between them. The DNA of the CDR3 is TGTGCCAGTAGTATATTGCAGGACAATCAGCCCCAGCATTTT. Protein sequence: CASSILQDNQPQHF. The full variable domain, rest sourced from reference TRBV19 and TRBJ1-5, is DGGITQSPKYLFRKEGQNVTLSCEQNLNHDAMYWYRQDPGQGLRLIYYSQIVNDFQKGDIAEGYSVSREKKESFPLTVTSAQKNPTAFYLCASSILQDNQPQHFGDGTRLSIL.

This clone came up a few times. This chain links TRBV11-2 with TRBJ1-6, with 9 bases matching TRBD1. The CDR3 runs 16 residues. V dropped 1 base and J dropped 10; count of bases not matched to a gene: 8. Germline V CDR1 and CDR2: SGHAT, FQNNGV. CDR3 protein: CASSLVAGQGYSPLHF. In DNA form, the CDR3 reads TGTGCCAGCAGCTTAGTGGCGGGACAGGGTTACTCACCCCTCCACTTT.

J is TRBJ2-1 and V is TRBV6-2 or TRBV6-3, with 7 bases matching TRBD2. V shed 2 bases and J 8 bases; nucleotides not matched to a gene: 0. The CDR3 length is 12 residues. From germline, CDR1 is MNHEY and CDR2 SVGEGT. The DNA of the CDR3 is TGTGCCAGCAGTTACCGGGGGGATGAGCAGTTCTTC. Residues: CASSYRGDEQFF.

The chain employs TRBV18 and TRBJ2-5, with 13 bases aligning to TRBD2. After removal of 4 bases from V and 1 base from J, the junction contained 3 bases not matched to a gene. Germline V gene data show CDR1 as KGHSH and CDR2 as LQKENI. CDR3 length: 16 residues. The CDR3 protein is CASSQLAGGTQETQYF. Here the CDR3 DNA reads TGTGCCAGCTCACAACTAGCGGGGGGGACCCAAGAGACCCAGTACTTC.

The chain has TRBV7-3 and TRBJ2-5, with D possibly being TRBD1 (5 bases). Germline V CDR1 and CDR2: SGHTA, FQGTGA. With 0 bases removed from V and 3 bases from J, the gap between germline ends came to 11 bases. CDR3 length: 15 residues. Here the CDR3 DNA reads TGTGCCAGCAGCTTAACGGGGCTACCCGAAGAGACCCAGTACTTC. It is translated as CASSLTGLPEETQYF.

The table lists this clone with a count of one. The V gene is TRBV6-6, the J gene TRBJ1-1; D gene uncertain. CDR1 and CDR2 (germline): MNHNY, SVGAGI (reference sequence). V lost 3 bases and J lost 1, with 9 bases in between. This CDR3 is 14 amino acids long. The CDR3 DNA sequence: TGTGCCAGCAGTTATGCGGAGACGAACACTGAAGCTTTCTTT. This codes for CASSYAETNTEAFF.

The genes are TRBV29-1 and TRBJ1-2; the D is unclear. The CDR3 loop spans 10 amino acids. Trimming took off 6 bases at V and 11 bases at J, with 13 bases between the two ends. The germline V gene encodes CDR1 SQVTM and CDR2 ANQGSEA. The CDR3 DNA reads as TGCAGCGTGAGACTCAAAGAGTACACCTTC. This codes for CSVRLKEYTF. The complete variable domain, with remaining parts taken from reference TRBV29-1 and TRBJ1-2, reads SAVISQKPSRDICQRGTSLTIQCQVDSQVTMMFWYRQQPGQSLTLIATANQGSEATYESGFVIDKFPISRPNLTFSTLTVSNMSPEDSSIYLCSVRLKEYTFGSGTRLTVV.